The next 8 T cell receptor beta chains were all read from a single sample in a study of neurological immune-mediated disorders. One entry per CDR3 protein results from TCRdb running MiXCR on the 5' RACE reads. Among 71,000 or so distinct CDR3 sequences listed, roughly an eighth were seen once. The time point was: longitudinal time-point 1 (baseline). The sample taken for sequencing was PBMCs. Source of these receptors: a female donor with HTLV-1-associated myelopathy (HAM/TSP).

As concerns this clonotype: The junction departs from the called germline gene at one end, perhaps through a read error. The chain recombines TRBV27 with TRBJ1-1; 7 bases align to TRBD1. The length of the CDR3 is 14 residues. Germline V lookup: CDR1 MNHEY, CDR2 SMNVEV (reference sequence). The CDR3 DNA sequence: TGTGTCAGCAGGCTCTCGGGACAGTGGCCTGAAGCTTTCTTT. Amino acids: CVSRLSGQWPEAFF.

This clonotype appeared a few times. The genes are TRBV7-3 and TRBJ2-2, with D maybe TRBD2 (6 bases). CDR3 length equals 14 residues. Trimming pared 6 bases from V and 6 bases from J, leaving 14 bases between. CDR1 is SGHTA and CDR2 is FQGTGA in the germline V gene. Written as DNA, the CDR3 is TGTGCCAGCAGTCCGTCAACTAGCCCCGGGGAGCTGTTTTTT. Amino acid sequence: CASSPSTSPGELFF.

In this sample, this clonotype turned up many times. The chain is built from TRBV12-3 or TRBV12-4 and TRBJ2-5; D unresolved. The V gene lost 2 bases and the J gene lost 1 base, with 5 bases spanning the gap. The CDR3 contains 13 residues. This chain's CDR3 is CASSLSPQETQYF. The CDR3 DNA sequence: TGTGCCAGCAGTTTATCGCCCCAAGAGACCCAGTACTTC.

The genes are TRBV14 and TRBJ1-2, with 8 bases fitting TRBD1. Germline trimming cut 0 bases from V and 8 bases from J; bases unmatched to any gene: 8. This CDR3 has 15 residues. Germline V gene lookup returns CDR1 SGHDN and CDR2 FVKESK. CDR3 bases: TGTGCCAGCAGCCAAGATAACAGGGGGTTCGAGGGCTACACCTTC. Its protein is CASSQDNRGFEGYTF. Full variable domain (missing parts from reference TRBV14 and TRBJ1-2): EAGVTQFPSHSVIEKGQTVTLRCDPISGHDNLYWYRRVMGKEIKFLLHFVKESKQDESGMPNNRFLAERTGGTYSTLKVQPAELEDSGVYFCASSQDNRGFEGYTFGSGTRLTVV.

This clonotype was detected many times. This chain links TRBV5-6 with TRBJ1-5; unclear D gene. The CDR3 is made up of 12 amino acids. V was shortened by 2 bases and J by 9 bases, with 9 bases between the two germline ends. Germline V gene sequence: CDR1 SGHDT, CDR2 YYEEEE. The CDR3 nucleotides read TGTGCCAGCAGCTTTCACGGGTTGCCCCAGCATTTT. Its protein is CASSFHGLPQHF.

This clonotype showed up many times. V gene TRBV20-1 combines with J gene TRBJ2-3, with a tentative D call TRBD1 (6 bases). Trimming shortened V by 3 bases and J by 2 bases, and 12 bases separated the two germline ends. Germline V lookup: CDR1 DFQATT, CDR2 SNEGSKA (reference sequence). The CDR3 consists of 14 residues. CDR3 in amino acids: CSASWDKNTDTQYF. The CDR3 nucleotides read TGCAGTGCTAGTTGGGACAAGAACACAGATACGCAGTATTTT.

This clonotype was seen ten or more times. The rearrangement joins TRBV20-1 to TRBJ2-5, with 10 bases lining up with TRBD1. The CDR3 runs 14 residues. From germline, CDR1 is DFQATT and CDR2 SNEGSKA (reference sequence). With 6 bases clipped from V and 5 bases from J, the junction kept 9 bases outside the gene matches. CDR3 sequence: CSATDRGLSETQYF. In DNA form, the CDR3 reads TGCAGTGCGACCGACAGGGGGCTTTCGGAGACCCAGTACTTC.

This clonotype was counted ten times or more. V usage is TRBV10-3 and J usage is TRBJ2-1, with TRBD2 identical over 10 bases. This CDR3 spans 16 amino acids. The V segment lost 6 bases and the J segment 3 bases; nucleotides outside the gene matches: 8. CDR1 and CDR2 (germline): ENHRY, SYGVKD. The CDR3 DNA follows: TGTGCCATCAGCATCCAGGGACTAGCGAGCTACAATGAGCAGTTCTTC. Its protein product is CAISIQGLASYNEQFF.